Presented here are 15 T cell receptor beta chains from one specimen sequenced in a study of cytomegalovirus exposure and HLA in healthy donors. The PCR employed 60 Vbeta primers together with 13 Jbeta primers. Generated by immunoSEQ multiplex PCR, the TCRdb table keeps only in-frame clones and is missing some. The sample includes 110,000 to 150,000 clones, roughly 77% of them seen just once. Sequenced input: PBMCs. Source of these receptors: a woman aged 25 to 39 in good health and CMV-seronegative.

The V call is TRBV19, the J call TRBJ2-5; 12 bases map to TRBD2. Per the germline V gene, CDR1 is LNHDA and CDR2 is SQIVND (reference sequence). V lost 5 bases, J lost 4 bases, and 5 bases stayed unmatched. There are 15 residues in the CDR3. Here the CDR3 DNA reads TGTGCCAGTAGTTATCTAGCGGGAGGGCGAGAGACCCAGTACTTC. Amino acid sequence: CASSYLAGGRETQYF.

The rearrangement joins TRBV28 to TRBJ1-2; 10 bases agree with TRBD1. This CDR3 is built from 15 residues. Per germline, CDR1 MDHEN and CDR2 SYDVKM. Germline trimming cut 2 bases from V and 4 bases from J; bases unmatched to any gene: 4. CDR3 sequence: CASSLAGQGSYGYTF. DNA of the CDR3: TGTGCCAGCAGTTTAGCGGGACAGGGGTCCTATGGCTACACCTTC.

The chain carries TRBV7-3 and TRBJ2-3; TRBD1 agrees at 8 bases. Germline V CDR1 and CDR2: SGHTA, FQGTGA. The ends lost 8 bases at V and 6 bases at J; junction bases unmatched: 10. CDR3 length equals 14 residues. In DNA, the CDR3 is TGTGCCAGCGGGGCAGGGGGCTCTTCGGATACGCAGTATTTT. Residues: CASGAGGSSDTQYF.

The V call is TRBV14, the J call TRBJ2-1, with a weak D call TRBD2 (6 bases). The V end was cut by 0 bases, the J end by 3 bases, with 12 bases between. Germline V CDR1 and CDR2: SGHDN, FVKESK. This CDR3 comprises 16 residues. The DNA of the CDR3 is TGTGCCAGCAGCCAAGATAGACTAGGGGTCTACAATGAGCAGTTCTTC. This encodes CASSQDRLGVYNEQFF.

The chain is built from TRBV7-2 and TRBJ1-3; no definite D call. CDR1 and CDR2 (germline): SGHTA, FQGNSA. The CDR3 is made up of 16 amino acids. Trimming took off 1 base at V and 4 bases at J, with 14 bases between the two ends. The CDR3 region has the DNA TGTGCCAGCAGCTTAGACGCAGCATCGGGAGGAAACACCATATATTTT. Its protein is CASSLDAASGGNTIYF.

This clone was found once. The rearrangement links TRBV4-1 to TRBJ2-7; possible D gene TRBD2, 7 bases. In germline, CDR1 is MGHRA, CDR2 YSYEKL. V was clipped by 1 base and J by 7 bases, with 17 bases between them. The CDR3 totals 15 residues. DNA of the CDR3: TGCGCCAGCAGCCAAGTCCCAGGGGAGGGGGGAGAGCAGTACTTC. This gives the protein CASSQVPGEGGEQYF.

This clone was picked up one time. The chain recombines TRBV21-1 with TRBJ2-3; TRBD1 is taken as the D call from the table, unchecked against the DNA. TRBV21-1 has pseudogene status. The CDR3 consists of 17 residues. Written as DNA, the CDR3 is TGTGCCAGCAGCAAAGGGCCCCGGGACAGGGGACCAGATACGCAGTATTTT. Amino acids: CASSKGPRDRGPDTQYF.

The chain couples TRBV2 to TRBJ2-1; 9 positions match TRBD2. Losses at the gene ends were 6 bases for V and 2 bases for J; bases not matched to a gene: 8. The CDR3 has 16 residues. Germline V gene sequence: CDR1 SNHLY, CDR2 FYNNEI. CDR3 sequence reads: CASRSPLAGTYNEQFF. CDR3 sequence (DNA): TGTGCCAGCAGATCCCCTCTAGCGGGGACCTACAATGAGCAGTTCTTC.

The genes are TRBV18 and TRBJ2-7; 9 bases fit TRBD1. This CDR3 is built from 14 residues. Germline V gene data show CDR1 as KGHSH and CDR2 as LQKENI. The V and J ends lost 5 bases and 6 bases, in that order; junction bases with no gene match: 8. CDR3 nucleotides: TGTGCCAGCTCAATACCCGGGACAGGGCGCGAGCAGTACTTC. It is translated as CASSIPGTGREQYF.

The rearrangement links TRBV14 to TRBJ1-6, with D possibly matching TRBD1 (5 bases). This CDR3 region has 18 residues. Germline assignment: CDR1 SGHDN and CDR2 FVKESK. V shed 1 base and J shed 1 base, with 14 bases lying between them. The CDR3 bases are TGTGCCAGCAGCCAAGGAATGGCCTCAGGGTCCTATAATTCACCCCTCCACTTT. It is translated as CASSQGMASGSYNSPLHF. Complete variable domain (other parts from reference TRBV14 and TRBJ1-6): EAGVTQFPSHSVIEKGQTVTLRCDPISGHDNLYWYRRVMGKEIKFLLHFVKESKQDESGMPNNRFLAERTGGTYSTLKVQPAELEDSGVYFCASSQGMASGSYNSPLHFGNGTRLTVT.

V is TRBV28 and J is TRBJ2-4, with unresolved D. The CDR3 is 16 amino acids. Germline V gives CDR1 MDHEN, CDR2 SYDVKM. V lost 6 bases, J lost 8 bases, and 23 bases lay in between. Here the CDR3 reads CASSTSGGSQEYIQYF. Here the CDR3 DNA reads TGTGCCAGCAGCACCAGTGGTGGCTCACAAGAATACATTCAGTACTTC.

V gene TRBV5-5 combines with J gene TRBJ1-2; TRBD1 agrees at 12 bases. Germline assignment: CDR1 SGHKS and CDR2 YYEKEE (reference sequence). This CDR3 comprises 15 residues. The V gene end was trimmed by 5 bases and the J gene end by 4 bases; junction bases not matched to a gene: 6. The CDR3 loop is CASSPGTGGSYGYTF. CDR3 coding DNA: TGTGCCAGCAGTCCCGGGACAGGGGGCAGCTATGGCTACACCTTC. Full variable domain (outside the CDR3, taken from reference TRBV5-5 and TRBJ1-2): DAGVTQSPTHLIKTRGQQVTLRCSPISGHKSVSWYQQVLGQGPQFIFQYYEKEERGRGNFPDRFSARQFPNYSSELNVNALLLGDSALYLCASSPGTGGSYGYTFGSGTRLTVV.

The V and J genes are TRBV5-4 and TRBJ1-2; D perhaps matches TRBD1 (6 bases). The V and J ends lost 4 bases and 7 bases respectively, with 20 bases between them. CDR1 SGHNT and CDR2 YYREEE come from the germline V gene (reference sequence). The CDR3 sequence is 15 residues long. In DNA form, the CDR3 reads TGTGCCAGCAGCCAAGATCGGGGGGGGGCCGGTGGCTACACCTTC. Amino acids: CASSQDRGGAGGYTF.

The gene calls are TRBV10-3 and TRBJ1-2; 8 bases agree with TRBD1. The CDR3 has 13 amino acids. The V gene end was trimmed by 5 bases and the J gene end by 8 bases; junction bases not matched to a gene: 7. Germline-derived CDR1 and CDR2 are ENHRY and SYGVKD. As DNA, the CDR3 is TGTGCCATCAGTCCGGACAGGGTTCGAGGCTACACCTTC. Amino acids: CAISPDRVRGYTF.

This CDR3 is CAWSPILRGGEQFF. Written as DNA, the CDR3 is TGTGCCTGGAGCCCTATTCTCAGGGGTGGAGAGCAGTTCTTC. The J gene is TRBJ2-1, the V gene TRBV30; TRBD1 is a possible D gene (6 bases). Trimming pared 3 bases from V and 10 bases from J, leaving 19 bases between. This CDR3 spans 14 amino acids. Germline assignment: CDR1 GTSNPN and CDR2 SVGIG (reference sequence).